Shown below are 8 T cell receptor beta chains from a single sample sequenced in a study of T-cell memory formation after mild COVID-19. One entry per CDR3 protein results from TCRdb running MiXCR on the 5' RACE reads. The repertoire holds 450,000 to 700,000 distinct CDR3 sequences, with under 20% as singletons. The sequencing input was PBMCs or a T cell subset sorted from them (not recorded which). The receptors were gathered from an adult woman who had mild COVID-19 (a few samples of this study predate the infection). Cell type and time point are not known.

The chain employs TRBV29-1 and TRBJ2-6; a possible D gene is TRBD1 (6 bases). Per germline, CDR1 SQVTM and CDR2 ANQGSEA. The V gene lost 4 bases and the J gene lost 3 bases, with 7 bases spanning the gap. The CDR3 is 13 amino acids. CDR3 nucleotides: TGCAGCGTTGGGGGGCTTGGGGCCAACGTCCTGACTTTC. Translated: CSVGGLGANVLTF.

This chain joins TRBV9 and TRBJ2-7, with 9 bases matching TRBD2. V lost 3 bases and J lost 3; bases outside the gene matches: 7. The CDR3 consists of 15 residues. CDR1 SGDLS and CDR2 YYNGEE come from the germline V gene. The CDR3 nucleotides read TGTGCCAGCAGCGAGGGGGGGACTAGCAGCTACGAGCAGTACTTC. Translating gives CASSEGGTSSYEQYF. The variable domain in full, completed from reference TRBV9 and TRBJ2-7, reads DSGVTQTPKHLITATGQRVTLRCSPRSGDLSVYWYQQSLDQGLQFLIQYYNGEERAKGNILERFSAQQFPDLHSELNLSSLELGDSALYFCASSEGGTSSYEQYFGPGTRLTVT.

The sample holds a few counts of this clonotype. The CDR3 loop is CASSLEWANEKLFF. CDR3 nucleotides: TGTGCCAGCAGCTTAGAGTGGGCTAATGAAAAACTGTTTTTT. This chain joins TRBV7-2 and TRBJ1-4; D is ambiguous. The CDR3 loop spans 14 amino acids. Germline V lookup: CDR1 SGHTA, CDR2 FQGNSA. The V end lost 1 base, the J end lost 3 bases, and 6 bases lay between the germline ends.

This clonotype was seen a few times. DNA for the CDR3: TGCAGCGACGGGACAGGGGCTATGAACACTGAAGCTTTCTTT. This encodes CSDGTGAMNTEAFF. The chain carries TRBV29-1 and TRBJ1-1; 10 bases are a match to TRBD1. Germline V gene sequence: CDR1 SQVTM, CDR2 ANQGSEA. The CDR3 is made up of 14 amino acids. After removal of 7 bases from V and 0 bases from J, the junction contained 5 bases not matched to a gene.

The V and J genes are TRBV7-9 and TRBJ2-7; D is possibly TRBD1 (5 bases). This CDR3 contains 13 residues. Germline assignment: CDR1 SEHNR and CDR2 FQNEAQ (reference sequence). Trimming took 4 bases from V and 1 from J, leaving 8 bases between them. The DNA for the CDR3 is TGTGCCAGCAGCTGGAAGGGGTCCTACGAGCAGTACTTC. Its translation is CASSWKGSYEQYF.

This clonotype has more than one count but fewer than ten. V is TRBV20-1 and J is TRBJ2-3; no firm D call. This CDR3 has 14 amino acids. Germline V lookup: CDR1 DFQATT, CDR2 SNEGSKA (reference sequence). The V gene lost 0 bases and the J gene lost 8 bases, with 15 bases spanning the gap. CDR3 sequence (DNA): TGCAGTGCTAGAGATGGGGAAGGTGTGGGTACGCAGTATTTT. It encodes CSARDGEGVGTQYF.

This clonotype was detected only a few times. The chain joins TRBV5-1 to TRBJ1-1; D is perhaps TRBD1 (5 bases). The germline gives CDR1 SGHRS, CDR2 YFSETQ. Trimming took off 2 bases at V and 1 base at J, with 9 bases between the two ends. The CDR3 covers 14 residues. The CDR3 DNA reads TGCGCCAGCAGCTTTGGTCAGGGGAACACTGAAGCTTTCTTT. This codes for CASSFGQGNTEAFF.

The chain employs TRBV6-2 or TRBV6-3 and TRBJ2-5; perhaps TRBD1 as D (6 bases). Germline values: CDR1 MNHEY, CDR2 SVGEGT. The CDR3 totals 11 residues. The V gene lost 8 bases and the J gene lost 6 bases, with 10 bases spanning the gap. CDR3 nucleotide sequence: TGTGCCAGCCGGGACACGAAGACCCAGTACTTC. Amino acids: CASRDTKTQYF.